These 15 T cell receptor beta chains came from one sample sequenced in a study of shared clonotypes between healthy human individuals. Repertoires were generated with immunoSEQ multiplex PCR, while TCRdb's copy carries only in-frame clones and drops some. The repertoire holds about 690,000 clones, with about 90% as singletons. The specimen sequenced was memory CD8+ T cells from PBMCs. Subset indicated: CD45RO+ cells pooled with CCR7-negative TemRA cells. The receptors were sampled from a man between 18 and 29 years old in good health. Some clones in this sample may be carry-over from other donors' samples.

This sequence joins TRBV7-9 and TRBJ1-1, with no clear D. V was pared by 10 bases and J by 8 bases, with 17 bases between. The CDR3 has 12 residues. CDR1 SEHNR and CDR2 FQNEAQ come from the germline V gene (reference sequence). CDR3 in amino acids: CATRSASAEAFF. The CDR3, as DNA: TGTGCCACTAGGTCCGCTTCGGCCGAAGCTTTCTTT.

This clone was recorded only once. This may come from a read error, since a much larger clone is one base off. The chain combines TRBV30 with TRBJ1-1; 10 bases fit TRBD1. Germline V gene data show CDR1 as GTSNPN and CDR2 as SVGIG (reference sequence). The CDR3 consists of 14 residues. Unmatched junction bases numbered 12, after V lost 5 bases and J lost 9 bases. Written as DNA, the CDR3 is TGTGCCTGGTCCCACGGGACAGGGGTGGGTAAAGCTTTCTTT. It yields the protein CAWSHGTGVGKAFF.

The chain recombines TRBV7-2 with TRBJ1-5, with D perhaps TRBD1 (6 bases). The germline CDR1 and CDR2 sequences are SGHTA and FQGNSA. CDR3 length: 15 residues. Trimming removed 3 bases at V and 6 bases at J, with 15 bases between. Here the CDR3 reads CASSLEQGRTQPQHF. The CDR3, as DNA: TGTGCCAGCAGCTTGGAACAGGGTAGAACTCAGCCCCAGCATTTT.

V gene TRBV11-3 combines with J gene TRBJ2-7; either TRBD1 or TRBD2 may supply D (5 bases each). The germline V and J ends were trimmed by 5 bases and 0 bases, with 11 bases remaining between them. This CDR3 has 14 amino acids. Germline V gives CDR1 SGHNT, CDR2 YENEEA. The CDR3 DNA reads TGTGCCAGCAGCCCTCGAGGGGACTCCTACGAGCAGTACTTC. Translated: CASSPRGDSYEQYF.

Written as DNA, the CDR3 is TGTGCCAGCAGTTATATCGGCAGGAGGAGCGAGCAGTACTTC. Encoded protein: CASSYIGRRSEQYF. The chain recombines TRBV6-6 with TRBJ2-7; a weak D match, TRBD2 (5 bases). Germline CDR1 reads MNHNY; CDR2 reads SVGAGI (reference sequence). The germline V and J ends were trimmed by 3 bases and 6 bases, with 15 bases remaining between them. This CDR3 is 14 amino acids long.

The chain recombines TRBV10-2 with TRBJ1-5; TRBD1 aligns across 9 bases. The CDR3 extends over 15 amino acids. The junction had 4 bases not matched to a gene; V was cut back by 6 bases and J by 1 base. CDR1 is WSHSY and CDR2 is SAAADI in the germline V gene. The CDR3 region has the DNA TGCGCCAGCAGAGAGGACAGGGGAAGCAATCAGCCCCAGCATTTT. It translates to CASREDRGSNQPQHF.

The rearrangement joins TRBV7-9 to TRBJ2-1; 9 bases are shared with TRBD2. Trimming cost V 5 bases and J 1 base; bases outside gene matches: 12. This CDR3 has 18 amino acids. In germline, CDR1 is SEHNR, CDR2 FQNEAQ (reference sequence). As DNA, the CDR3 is TGTGCCAGCAGCCACGGACTAGCGACGTTCTGGTCCTACAATGAGCAGTTCTTC. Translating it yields CASSHGLATFWSYNEQFF.

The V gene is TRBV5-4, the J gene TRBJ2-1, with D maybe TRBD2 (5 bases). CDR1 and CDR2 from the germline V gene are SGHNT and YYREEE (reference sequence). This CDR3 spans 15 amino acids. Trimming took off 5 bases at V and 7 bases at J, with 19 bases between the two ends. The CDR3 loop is CASSSWRTMRNEQFF. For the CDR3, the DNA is TGTGCCAGCAGTTCTTGGAGGACCATGAGGAATGAGCAGTTCTTC.

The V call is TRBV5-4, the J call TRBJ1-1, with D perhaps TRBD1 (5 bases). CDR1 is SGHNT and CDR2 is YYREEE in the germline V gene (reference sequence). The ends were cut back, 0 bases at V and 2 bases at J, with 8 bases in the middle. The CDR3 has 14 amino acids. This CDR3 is CASSLGGTNTEAFF. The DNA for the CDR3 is TGTGCCAGCAGCTTGGGGGGGACTAACACTGAAGCTTTCTTT.

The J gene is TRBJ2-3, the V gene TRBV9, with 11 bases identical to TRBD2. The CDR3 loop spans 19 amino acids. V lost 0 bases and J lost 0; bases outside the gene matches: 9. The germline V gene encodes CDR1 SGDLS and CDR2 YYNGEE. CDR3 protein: CASSVGWLAGGPSTDTQYF. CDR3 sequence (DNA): TGTGCCAGCAGCGTAGGATGGCTAGCGGGAGGTCCTAGCACAGATACGCAGTATTTT.

Written as DNA, the CDR3 is TGTGCCTGGAGTGTACGGCAGGCCTACGAGCAGTACTTC. Translated, it gives CAWSVRQAYEQYF. This chain links TRBV30 with TRBJ2-7, with D unclear. Germline V gene data show CDR1 as GTSNPN and CDR2 as SVGIG (reference sequence). This CDR3 spans 13 amino acids. V dropped 0 bases and J dropped 2 bases, with 8 bases sitting between them.

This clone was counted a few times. CDR3 protein: CASSPSGGRSSYEQYF. The DNA for the CDR3 is TGTGCCAGCAGCCCGTCGGGGGGCAGGTCGTCCTACGAGCAGTACTTC. This rearrangement joins TRBV9 to TRBJ2-7, with a weak D call TRBD2 (7 bases). Deletions cut 4 bases from V and 1 base from J, with 18 bases between. This CDR3 contains 16 residues. CDR1 is SGDLS, CDR2 YYNGEE, per germline.

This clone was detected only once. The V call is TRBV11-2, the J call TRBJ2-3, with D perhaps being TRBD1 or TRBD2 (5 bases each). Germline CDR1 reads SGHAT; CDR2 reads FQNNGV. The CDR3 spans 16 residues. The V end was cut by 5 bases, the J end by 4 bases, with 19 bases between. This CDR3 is CASSPRGQLTADTQYF. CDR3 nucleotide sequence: TGTGCCAGCAGCCCCCGGGGCCAACTTACGGCAGATACGCAGTATTTT.

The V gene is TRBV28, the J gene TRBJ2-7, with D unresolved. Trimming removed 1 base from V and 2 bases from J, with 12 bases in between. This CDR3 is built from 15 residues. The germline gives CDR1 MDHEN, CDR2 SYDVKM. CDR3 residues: CASSLSYWNAYEQYF. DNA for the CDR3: TGTGCCAGCAGTTTATCGTACTGGAATGCCTACGAGCAGTACTTC.

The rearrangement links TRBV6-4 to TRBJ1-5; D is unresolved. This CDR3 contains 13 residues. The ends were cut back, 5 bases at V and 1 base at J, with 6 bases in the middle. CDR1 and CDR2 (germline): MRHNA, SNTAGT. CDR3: CASSPVSNQPQHF. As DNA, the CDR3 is TGTGCCAGCAGTCCAGTGAGCAATCAGCCCCAGCATTTT.